Listed here are 29 T cell receptor beta chains from one sample, sequenced in a study of CD8 T cells in ankylosing spondylitis. Study outcomes and limitations: Ankylosing spondylitis blood appeared to carry a characteristic TCR beta motif of several highly homologous variants.

Their target antigens are unknown. MiXCR was run by TCRdb on the 5' RACE reads, yielding one entry per CDR3 protein. The sample carries fewer than 750,000 distinct CDR3 sequences, around 20% recorded once. Sequenced material: blood, either unsorted or a sorted T cell fraction (not recorded which). All receptors derive from a male donor with ankylosing spondylitis.

The J gene is TRBJ1-2, the V gene TRBV5-1; D perhaps matches TRBD1 (6 bases). Germline CDR1 is SGHRS and CDR2 is YFSETQ. This CDR3 region has 14 residues. Trimming pared 1 base from V and 3 bases from J, leaving 10 bases between. CDR3 in amino acids: CASSLTGWDYGYTF. Written as DNA, the CDR3 is TGCGCCAGCAGCTTGACAGGGTGGGACTATGGCTACACCTTC.

This clonotype was counted between two and nine times. V is TRBV6-5 and J is TRBJ2-7; TRBD2 matches at 9 bases. There are 15 residues in the CDR3. The V gene end was trimmed by 0 bases and the J gene end by 5 bases; junction bases not matched to a gene: 5. The germline V gene encodes CDR1 MNHEY and CDR2 SVGAGI. The CDR3 here is CASSYSVAGAHEQYF. CDR3 bases: TGTGCCAGCAGTTACTCTGTAGCGGGAGCGCACGAGCAGTACTTC.

This chain links TRBV5-1 with TRBJ2-3; D unresolved. CDR1 and CDR2 (germline): SGHRS, YFSETQ. This CDR3 is 10 amino acids long. V dropped 5 bases and J dropped 5 bases, with 3 bases sitting between them. The CDR3 sequence: CASREDTQYF. CDR3 DNA: TGCGCCAGCAGGGAAGATACGCAGTATTTT.

The rearrangement uses TRBV2 and TRBJ2-5; D is perhaps TRBD2 (6 bases). The V end lost 10 bases, the J end lost 0 bases, and 21 bases lay between the germline ends. There are 16 residues in the CDR3. Germline CDR1 SNHLY, CDR2 FYNNEI. CDR3 DNA: TGTGCCATCACCGTGTCCGGGACTTCGTACCAAGAGACCCAGTACTTC. This codes for CAITVSGTSYQETQYF.

This clonotype was seen a few times. The genes are TRBV10-3 and TRBJ2-1; maybe TRBD2 (5 bases). The ends were cut back, 6 bases at V and 5 bases at J, with 14 bases in the middle. Germline V gene data show CDR1 as ENHRY and CDR2 as SYGVKD. The CDR3 sequence is 14 residues long. The DNA of the CDR3 is TGTGCCATCAGAGAAATCCGGGGAAACAATGAGCAGTTCTTC. This sequence encodes CAIREIRGNNEQFF.

Here the CDR3 DNA reads TGCGCCAGCGCTGGGACAGCCCTCGTCTACGAGCAGTACTTC. Translating gives CASAGTALVYEQYF. This chain links TRBV5-1 with TRBJ2-7; 7 bases fit TRBD1. Germline values: CDR1 SGHRS, CDR2 YFSETQ. The CDR3 loop spans 14 amino acids. The junction had 10 bases not matched to a gene; V was cut back by 7 bases and J by 3 bases.

This chain joins TRBV7-9 and TRBJ2-7; D gene uncertain. In germline, CDR1 is SEHNR, CDR2 FQNEAQ (reference sequence). This CDR3 region has 12 residues. Trimming cost V 4 bases and J 7 bases, with 11 bases left between them. The CDR3, as DNA: TGTGCCAGCAGCTCCTCTTGGGGAGAGCAGTACTTC. This sequence encodes CASSSSWGEQYF.

The chain uses TRBV12-5 and TRBJ1-5, with a tentative D call TRBD1 (6 bases). This CDR3 spans 18 amino acids. Germline CDR1 LGHNT, CDR2 FRNRAP. Trimming removed 0 bases at V and 1 base at J, with 16 bases between. CDR3 nucleotides: TGTGCTAGTGGTTTGGTCAACCCACAGGGAGTGAGCAATCAGCCCCAGCATTTT. As protein: CASGLVNPQGVSNQPQHF.

This clonotype has more than one count but fewer than ten. V usage is TRBV5-1 and J usage is TRBJ2-1, with 8 bases identical to TRBD2. From germline, CDR1 is SGHRS and CDR2 YFSETQ. This CDR3 spans 14 amino acids. J gave up 8 bases and V 3 bases, and 7 bases lay outside the gene matches. The CDR3 coding sequence is TGCGCCAGCAGCTCCAGCGGGAGATTTGATGAGCAGTTCTTC. It yields the protein CASSSSGRFDEQFF.

This clonotype was picked up many times. The chain joins TRBV12-3 or TRBV12-4 to TRBJ2-3; 7 nucleotides match TRBD1. This CDR3 contains 16 residues. The junction had 13 bases not matched to a gene; V was cut back by 4 bases and J by 6 bases. As DNA, the CDR3 is TGTGCCAGCAGTTCCTTTATAACAGGGGTACGGGATACGCAGTATTTT. Residues: CASSSFITGVRDTQYF.

The rearrangement uses TRBV10-3 and TRBJ2-7; D is uncertain. The germline V gene encodes CDR1 ENHRY and CDR2 SYGVKD. Trimming left V 2 bases short and J 5 bases short, with 10 bases between. The CDR3 loop spans 13 amino acids. CDR3 sequence reads: CAISEPIGHEQYF. CDR3 nucleotide sequence: TGTGCCATCAGTGAGCCCATTGGACACGAGCAGTACTTC.

This clonotype has ten or more counts. Compared with germline, one end of the junction differs, possibly owing to a read error. V usage is TRBV6-1 and J usage is TRBJ2-2, with 7 positions matching TRBD2. The CDR3 sequence is 15 residues long. Per germline, CDR1 MNHNS and CDR2 SASEGT. CDR3 DNA sequence: TGTGCCAGTAGTGATTTGGGACTAACAACCGGGGAGCTGTTTTTT. It encodes CASSDLGLTTGELFF.

V usage is TRBV20-1 and J usage is TRBJ2-1; 10 bases line up with TRBD2. V shed 6 bases and J 1 base; nucleotides not matched to a gene: 6. CDR3 length: 15 amino acids. Germline values: CDR1 DFQATT, CDR2 SNEGSKA (reference sequence). This chain's CDR3 is CSAVGLAISYNEQFF. DNA of the CDR3: TGCAGTGCGGTGGGACTAGCGATTTCCTACAATGAGCAGTTCTTC.

The chain recombines TRBV5-1 with TRBJ2-1, with a tentative D call TRBD2 (5 bases). CDR1 is SGHRS and CDR2 is YFSETQ in the germline V gene. The CDR3 contains 14 residues. Trimming stripped 4 bases from V and 9 bases from J, with 17 bases between. The CDR3 nucleotides are TGCGCCAGCAGCGAAGTTGCGGGCCTTAGTGAGCAGTTCTTC. Its protein product is CASSEVAGLSEQFF. The entire variable domain, with the rest obtained from reference TRBV5-1 and TRBJ2-1, is as follows: KAGVTQTPRYLIKTRGQQVTLSCSPISGHRSVSWYQQTPGQGLQFLFEYFSETQRNKGNFPGRFSGRQFSNSRSEMNVSTLELGDSALYLCASSEVAGLSEQFFGPGTRLTVL.

CDR3 bases: TGTGCCAGCAGCTTGGGGGGGTTTGGACAGCCCCAGCATTTT. Translation gives CASSLGGFGQPQHF. The chain uses TRBV5-5 and TRBJ1-5; TRBD1 might be the D (5 bases). The CDR3 length is 14 residues. Germline V gives CDR1 SGHKS, CDR2 YYEKEE (reference sequence). V lost 0 bases, J lost 7 bases, and 11 bases lay in between.

This clonotype was detected only a few times. V is TRBV24-1 and J is TRBJ2-3, with 13 bases matching TRBD2. CDR3 size: 15 residues. From germline, CDR1 is KGHDR and CDR2 SFDVKD. J lost 3 bases, V lost 12 bases, and 8 bases had no gene match. The CDR3 reads CASAKGLAGTDTQYF. The CDR3 DNA is TGTGCCTCCGCGAAGGGACTAGCGGGGACAGATACGCAGTATTTT.

The V call is TRBV7-3, the J call TRBJ1-5; D gene unclear. The CDR3 runs to 13 residues. CDR1 SGHTA and CDR2 FQGTGA come from the germline V gene. V was pared by 5 bases and J by 3 bases, with 8 bases between. CDR3 nucleotides: TGTGCCAGCAGCGCGGACGTCAATCAGCCCCAGCATTTT. Amino acids: CASSADVNQPQHF.

J is TRBJ1-3 and V is TRBV27; D remains unclear. V was clipped by 5 bases and J by 4 bases, with 9 bases between them. CDR1 MNHEY and CDR2 SMNVEV come from the germline V gene (reference sequence). The CDR3 covers 13 residues. For the CDR3, the DNA is TGTGCCAGCAGTGCATCCGGGGGAAACACCATATATTTT. Amino acids: CASSASGGNTIYF.

This chain uses TRBV6-1 with TRBJ2-1; maybe TRBD2 (5 bases). The V and J ends lost 5 bases and 4 bases respectively, with 15 bases between them. CDR1 and CDR2 (germline): MNHNS, SASEGT. The CDR3 loop spans 15 amino acids. CDR3 DNA sequence: TGTGCCAGCAGTAGCGCGGACCCGGGATACAATGAGCAGTTCTTC. Translation gives CASSSADPGYNEQFF.

This chain links TRBV9 with TRBJ2-2, with D perhaps matching TRBD1 (6 bases). The CDR3 covers 15 residues. V lost 0 bases, J lost 6 bases, and 12 bases lay in between. Germline V gene data show CDR1 as SGDLS and CDR2 as YYNGEE. CDR3 sequence (DNA): TGTGCCAGCAGCGTAGACAGGGATTCCGCCGGGGAGCTGTTTTTT. Translation gives CASSVDRDSAGELFF.

The chain joins TRBV11-2 to TRBJ2-5, with D unclear. CDR3 length equals 14 residues. Germline-derived CDR1 and CDR2 are SGHAT and FQNNGV. Trimming removed 3 bases at V and 1 base at J, with 9 bases between. The CDR3 DNA reads as TGTGCCAGCAGCTTCCGGAAACCCCAAGAGACCCAGTACTTC. It translates to CASSFRKPQETQYF.

This clonotype was seen a handful of times. The chain combines TRBV10-3 with TRBJ2-3; a weak D match, TRBD2 (6 bases). This CDR3 comprises 16 residues. CDR1 is ENHRY and CDR2 is SYGVKD in the germline V gene. V was cut by 10 bases and J by 0 bases, with 20 bases left in between. CDR3 sequence reads: CATKDVGGSSTDTQYF. For the CDR3, the DNA is TGTGCCACCAAGGATGTTGGGGGGTCTAGCACAGATACGCAGTATTTT.

The V and J genes are TRBV28 and TRBJ1-6; perhaps TRBD1 as D (5 bases). Germline assignment: CDR1 MDHEN and CDR2 SYDVKM. The V gene lost 5 bases and the J gene lost 8 bases, with 19 bases spanning the gap. This CDR3 is 16 amino acids long. The CDR3 loop is CASSRGGGRADSPLHF. The CDR3 region has the DNA TGTGCCAGCAGTCGTGGGGGGGGACGGGCGGATTCACCCCTCCACTTT.

The chain carries TRBV6-4 and TRBJ2-1; TRBD2 agrees at 7 bases. Losses at the gene ends were 3 bases for V and 6 bases for J; bases not matched to a gene: 8. The CDR3 sequence is 15 residues long. Germline V gene sequence: CDR1 MRHNA, CDR2 SNTAGT. CDR3 region: CASSEGAGAVNEQFF. The CDR3 region has the DNA TGTGCCAGCAGTGAAGGTGCGGGAGCGGTCAATGAGCAGTTCTTC.

The rearrangement joins TRBV29-1 to TRBJ1-2, with TRBD1 matching 8 bases. V trimming: 6 bases; J trimming: 4 bases; junction bases outside the gene matches: 4. Germline lookup yields CDR1 SQVTM and CDR2 ANQGSEA. The length of the CDR3 is 12 residues. CDR3 DNA: TGCAGCGTCCGGACAGGGCCCTATGGCTACACCTTC. Translation: CSVRTGPYGYTF.

This chain joins TRBV7-6 and TRBJ2-5; no reliable D call. There are 15 residues in the CDR3. The germline V and J ends were trimmed by 1 base and 2 bases, with 11 bases remaining between them. Per germline, CDR1 SGHVS and CDR2 FNYEAQ. The CDR3 loop reads CASSLGPAPQETQYF. DNA for the CDR3: TGTGCCAGCAGCTTAGGACCTGCCCCACAAGAGACCCAGTACTTC.

This clonotype appeared a few times. This rearrangement joins TRBV6-2 or TRBV6-3 to TRBJ2-7, with D possibly matching TRBD2 (5 bases). Trimming stripped 2 bases from V and 0 bases from J, with 8 bases between. CDR3 length equals 14 residues. Germline lookup yields CDR1 MNHEY and CDR2 SVGEGT. CDR3 nucleotide sequence: TGTGCCAGCAGTTACCCCGACTACTCCTACGAGCAGTACTTC. Translated, it gives CASSYPDYSYEQYF.

This clonotype showed up just a few times. This sequence joins TRBV5-5 and TRBJ1-5; 8 positions agree with TRBD1. The CDR3 spans 16 residues. Germline V gives CDR1 SGHKS, CDR2 YYEKEE (reference sequence). V lost 4 bases, J lost 2 bases, and 8 bases stayed unmatched. This CDR3 is CASSPEDRAGNQPQHF. CDR3 DNA: TGTGCCAGCAGCCCAGAGGACAGGGCGGGCAATCAGCCCCAGCATTTT. The entire variable domain, with the rest obtained from reference TRBV5-5 and TRBJ1-5, is as follows: DAGVTQSPTHLIKTRGQQVTLRCSPISGHKSVSWYQQVLGQGPQFIFQYYEKEERGRGNFPDRFSARQFPNYSSELNVNALLLGDSALYLCASSPEDRAGNQPQHFGDGTRLSIL.

This clonotype was detected a few times. This chain uses TRBV2 with TRBJ2-1, with TRBD2 matching over 13 bases. Germline assignment: CDR1 SNHLY and CDR2 FYNNEI. V trimming: 8 bases; J trimming: 0 bases; junction bases outside the gene matches: 4. CDR3 length: 16 residues. In nucleotides, the CDR3 is TGTGCCAGCGGGGGACTAGCGGGGAACTCCTACAATGAGCAGTTCTTC. Translation: CASGGLAGNSYNEQFF.